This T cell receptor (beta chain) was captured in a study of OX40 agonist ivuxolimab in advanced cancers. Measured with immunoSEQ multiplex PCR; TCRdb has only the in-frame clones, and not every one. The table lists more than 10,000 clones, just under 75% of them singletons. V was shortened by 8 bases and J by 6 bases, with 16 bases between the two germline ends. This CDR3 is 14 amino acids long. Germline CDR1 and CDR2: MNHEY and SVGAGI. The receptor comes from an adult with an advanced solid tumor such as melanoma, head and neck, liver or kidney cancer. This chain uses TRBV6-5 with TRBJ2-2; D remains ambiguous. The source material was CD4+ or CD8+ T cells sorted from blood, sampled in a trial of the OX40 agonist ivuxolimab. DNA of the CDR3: TGTGCCAGCCGCTTCTACCCGAAGTCCGGGGAGCTGTTTTTT. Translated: CASRFYPKSGELFF.